This TCR beta chain was obtained from a study of T-cell memory formation after mild COVID-19. Points on this clonotype: The antigen remains unidentified.

Each CDR3 protein gets one entry after TCRdb re-called the 5' RACE reads with MiXCR. The sample lists about 620,000 distinct CDR3 sequences, about 20% occurring once. The length of the CDR3 is 17 residues. Germline values: CDR1 SGHVS, CDR2 FQNEAQ. V lost 1 base and J lost 1, with 17 bases in between. Overall study findings and caveats: Cross-reactive memory apparently joined, as some responding clones appeared in pre-infection memory.

The sequenced sample was PBMCs or a T cell subset sorted from them (not recorded which). This rearrangement joins TRBV7-8 to TRBJ2-7; D gene ambiguous. The TCR was taken from an adult woman who had mild COVID-19 (a few samples of this study predate the infection). Cell type and time point are not known. The CDR3 loop reads CASSLGVAITGSYEQYF. In nucleotides, the CDR3 is TGTGCCAGCAGCTTAGGGGTAGCTATTACTGGTTCCTACGAGCAGTACTTC.